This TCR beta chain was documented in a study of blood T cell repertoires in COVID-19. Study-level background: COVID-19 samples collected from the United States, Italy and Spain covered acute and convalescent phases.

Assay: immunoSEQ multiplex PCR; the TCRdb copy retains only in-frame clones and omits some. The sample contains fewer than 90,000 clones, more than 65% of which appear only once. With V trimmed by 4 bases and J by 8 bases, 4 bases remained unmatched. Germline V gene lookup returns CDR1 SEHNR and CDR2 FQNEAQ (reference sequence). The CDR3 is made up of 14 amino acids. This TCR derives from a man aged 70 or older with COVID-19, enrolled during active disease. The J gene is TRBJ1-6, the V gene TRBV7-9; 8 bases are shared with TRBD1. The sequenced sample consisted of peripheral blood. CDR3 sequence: CASSSGQGDSPLHF. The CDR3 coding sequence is TGTGCCAGCAGCTCAGGACAGGGTGATTCACCCCTCCACTTT.